The 20 T cell receptor beta chains presented below share a single source sample, sequenced in a study of T cell changes during pregnancy in multiple sclerosis. Assay: immunoSEQ multiplex PCR; the TCRdb copy retains only in-frame clones and omits some. This sample has approximately 27,000 clones, with 85% to 90% found just once. The material was CD8+ T cells from peripheral blood mononuclear cells, obtained before pregnancy. The receptors here all came from a female donor with multiple sclerosis, enrolled in a pregnancy study.

The chain employs TRBV28 and TRBJ2-1; D is perhaps TRBD2 (5 bases). The germline gives CDR1 MDHEN, CDR2 SYDVKM. This CDR3 is built from 14 residues. Trimming left V 6 bases short and J 1 base short, with 10 bases between. This chain's CDR3 is CASRPGLSYNEQFF. The CDR3 DNA reads as TGTGCCAGCAGGCCGGGATTGTCCTACAATGAGCAGTTCTTC.

This clone was counted once. The chain combines TRBV16 with TRBJ2-7; weak D call: TRBD2 (6 bases). This CDR3 has 15 amino acids. The germline gives CDR1 KGHSY, CDR2 FQNENV. V dropped 0 bases and J dropped 2 bases, with 11 bases sitting between them. The CDR3 sequence is CASSQSGLHTYEQYF. In DNA, the CDR3 is TGTGCCAGCAGCCAATCGGGACTCCATACCTACGAGCAGTACTTC.

This chain uses TRBV4-3 with TRBJ1-2; no clear D gene. V was shortened by 0 bases and J by 2 bases, with 7 bases between the two germline ends. CDR3 size: 14 residues. The germline V gene encodes CDR1 LGHNA and CDR2 YSLEER. CDR3 coding DNA: TGCGCCAGCAGCCAAGAGGTCAGGAACTATGGCTACACCTTC. Protein sequence: CASSQEVRNYGYTF.

The count of this clone is one. V is TRBV7-8 and J is TRBJ1-2; 10 bases fit TRBD1. The V and J ends lost 2 bases and 8 bases, in that order; junction bases with no gene match: 5. Per germline, CDR1 SGHVS and CDR2 FQNEAQ. CDR3 length equals 14 residues. The CDR3 coding sequence is TGTGCCAGCAGCTTACTTGGGACAGGGGACGGCTACACCTTC. Amino acid sequence: CASSLLGTGDGYTF. The complete variable domain, with remaining parts taken from reference TRBV7-8 and TRBJ1-2, reads GAGVSQSPRYKVAKRGQDVALRCDPISGHVSLFWYQQALGQGPEFLTYFQNEAQLDKSGLPSDRFFAERPEGSVSTLKIQRTQQEDSAVYLCASSLLGTGDGYTFGSGTRLTVV.

V usage is TRBV28 and J usage is TRBJ1-2, with 8 positions matching TRBD1. The CDR3 consists of 17 residues. V shed 5 bases and J 4 bases; nucleotides not matched to a gene: 15. The germline V gene has CDR1 MDHEN and CDR2 SYDVKM. The CDR3 loop is CASSPNGQGLLSYGYTF. The CDR3 DNA follows: TGTGCCAGCAGTCCAAACGGACAGGGACTACTATCCTATGGCTACACCTTC.

The CDR3 DNA reads as TGTGCCAGCAGCCAGCCTTTCGCGGGGGGATTATACGAGCAGTACTTC. Translated, it gives CASSQPFAGGLYEQYF. This chain links TRBV11-2 with TRBJ2-7, with TRBD2 matching over 8 bases. The CDR3 loop spans 16 amino acids. J was trimmed by 4 bases and V by 5 bases; bases with no gene match: 13. Per germline, CDR1 SGHAT and CDR2 FQNNGV. Full variable domain (remainder filled in from reference TRBV11-2 and TRBJ2-7): EAGVAQSPRYKIIEKRQSVAFWCNPISGHATLYWYQQILGQGPKLLIQFQNNGVVDDSQLPKDRFSAERLKGVDSTLKIQPAKLEDSAVYLCASSQPFAGGLYEQYFGPGTRLTVT.

The genes are TRBV28 and TRBJ1-2; 7 bases line up with TRBD1. Per the germline V gene, CDR1 is MDHEN and CDR2 is SYDVKM. The CDR3 consists of 13 residues. The ends lost 7 bases at V and 7 bases at J; junction bases unmatched: 9. CDR3 coding DNA: TGTGCCAGCACCTGGGCCTACAGGGGTGGCTACACCTTC. It encodes CASTWAYRGGYTF.

This clone was recorded a few times. The chain uses TRBV15 and TRBJ1-1; a weak D match, TRBD1 (5 bases). CDR3 length: 17 residues. Trimming took off 0 bases at V and 4 bases at J, with 18 bases between the two ends. CDR1 LNHNV and CDR2 YYDKDF come from the germline V gene (reference sequence). CDR3 coding DNA: TGTGCCACCAGCAGAGATTATGGCCCCAGGGTAAGCACTGAAGCTTTCTTT. This codes for CATSRDYGPRVSTEAFF.

The rearrangement joins TRBV21-1 to TRBJ2-5; TRBD1 reflects the table's D call only, with no check against the DNA. TRBV21-1 is marked as a pseudogene. This CDR3 is 16 amino acids long. CDR3 coding DNA: TGTGCCAGCAGGGACGGGACAGGGGTCAGGAGGGAGACCCAGTACTTC. Amino acid sequence: CASRDGTGVRRETQYF.

The chain is built from TRBV21-1 and TRBJ2-2; the listed D gene, TRBD1, was not tested against the DNA. TRBV21-1 represents a pseudogene. This CDR3 region has 16 residues. Here the CDR3 DNA reads TGTGCCAGCAGCAATACAGGGGGTGGGAACACCGGGGAGCTGTTTTTT. Protein product: CASSNTGGGNTGELFF.

The rearrangement links TRBV19 to TRBJ1-1, with 7 nucleotides matching TRBD1. This CDR3 comprises 15 residues. Germline CDR1 and CDR2: LNHDA and SQIVND (reference sequence). V shed 3 bases, J shed 2 bases, and the junction held 6 bases outside the gene matches. The CDR3 nucleotides read TGTGCCAGTAGTATGACCGGGACAGCCAACACTGAAGCTTTCTTT. Translated, it gives CASSMTGTANTEAFF.

The rearrangement joins TRBV19 to TRBJ1-2; D not resolved. Trimming cost V 6 bases and J 3 bases, with 11 bases left between them. This CDR3 region has 13 residues. The V gene's germline CDR1 is LNHDA and CDR2 SQIVND (reference sequence). This CDR3 reads CASRQRTYYGYTF. The CDR3 DNA reads TGTGCCAGTAGACAGCGGACTTACTATGGCTACACCTTC. The whole variable domain, filled in from reference TRBV19 and TRBJ1-2, reads DGGITQSPKYLFRKEGQNVTLSCEQNLNHDAMYWYRQDPGQGLRLIYYSQIVNDFQKGDIAEGYSVSREKKESFPLTVTSAQKNPTAFYLCASRQRTYYGYTFGSGTRLTVV.

The chain combines TRBV6-6 with TRBJ2-1; maybe TRBD2 (6 bases). The CDR3 runs to 13 residues. Deletions cut 2 bases from V and 8 bases from J, with 10 bases between. In germline, CDR1 is MNHNY, CDR2 SVGAGI (reference sequence). Written as DNA, the CDR3 is TGTGCCAGCAGTTACGGGGGAGGCTATGAGCAGTTCTTC. Its protein product is CASSYGGGYEQFF.

CDR3 nucleotides: TGTGCCAGCACCCACCTGGAGGGACACACCGGGGAGCTGTTTTTT. This sequence encodes CASTHLEGHTGELFF. The chain recombines TRBV6-5 with TRBJ2-2; D is perhaps TRBD2 (6 bases). Germline V lookup: CDR1 MNHEY, CDR2 SVGAGI. Trimming took off 7 bases at V and 3 bases at J, with 15 bases between the two ends. The CDR3 extends over 15 amino acids.

This chain uses TRBV11-3 with TRBJ2-7; 9 nucleotides align to TRBD2. The CDR3 consists of 15 residues. Trimming cost V 7 bases and J 4 bases; bases outside gene matches: 11. Germline-derived CDR1 and CDR2 are SGHNT and YENEEA. The CDR3 is CASTSGGLVTYEQYF. The CDR3 DNA reads as TGTGCCAGCACGAGCGGGGGGCTCGTAACTTACGAGCAGTACTTC.

The chain recombines TRBV7-9 with TRBJ2-1; D gene uncertain. CDR1 is SEHNR, CDR2 FQNEAQ, per germline (reference sequence). This CDR3 is built from 12 residues. The germline V and J ends were trimmed by 3 bases and 5 bases, with 5 bases remaining between them. In nucleotides, the CDR3 is TGTGCCAGCAGCTTCGGAGACAATGAGCAGTTCTTC. Its protein product is CASSFGDNEQFF.

Written as DNA, the CDR3 is TGTGCCAGCAGTGAAACAGGGGACAATCAGCCCCAGCATTTT. Its translation is CASSETGDNQPQHF. V gene TRBV6-4 combines with J gene TRBJ1-5; TRBD1 matches at 7 bases. The J segment lost 3 bases and the V segment lost 3 bases, leaving 2 bases of the junction unmatched. CDR1 is MRHNA and CDR2 is SNTAGT in the germline V gene. The CDR3 is 14 residues long.

This chain joins TRBV9 and TRBJ2-7; the D gene is possibly TRBD1 (5 bases). V was pared by 3 bases and J by 2 bases, with 9 bases between. This CDR3 spans 13 amino acids. Looked up from germline, CDR1 is SGDLS and CDR2 is YYNGEE. The CDR3 nucleotides read TGTGCCAGCAGCGCCGGACAAGCCTACGAGCAGTACTTC. Protein sequence: CASSAGQAYEQYF.

This clone showed up just once. The rearrangement uses TRBV13 and TRBJ1-1, with TRBD1 as a possible D gene (6 bases). This CDR3 comprises 12 residues. Germline assignment: CDR1 PRHDT and CDR2 FYEKMQ (reference sequence). V lost 4 bases and J lost 6, with 9 bases in between. The CDR3 region has the DNA TGTGCCAGCAGCTACAGGGTCTCTGAAGCTTTCTTT. The encoded protein is CASSYRVSEAFF. Combining the CDR3 with reference TRBV13 and TRBJ1-1 gives the whole variable domain AAGVIQSPRHLIKEKRETATLKCYPIPRHDTVYWYQQGPGQDPQFLISFYEKMQSDKGSIPDRFSAQQFSDYHSELNMSSLELGDSALYFCASSYRVSEAFFGQGTRLTVV.

This chain uses TRBV5-6 with TRBJ2-7, with D possibly being TRBD1 (6 bases). Germline assignment: CDR1 SGHDT and CDR2 YYEEEE. CDR3 length equals 14 residues. V was shortened by 2 bases and J by 0 bases, with 9 bases between the two germline ends. The CDR3 DNA follows: TGTGCCAGCAGCTTCGGCAGGGGCTCCTACGAGCAGTACTTC. Translation: CASSFGRGSYEQYF.